These 21 T cell receptor beta chains share one sample of origin, sequenced in a study of T cell repertoires in cytomegalovirus infection. Antigens of these TCRs are unknown. One entry per CDR3 protein results from TCRdb running MiXCR on the reads. The table lists 95,000 to 150,000 distinct CDR3 sequences, around 30% of them singletons, with approximately 59% in the top ten. Sequencing was performed on CD8+ T cells from cultured PBMCs, taken from culture after CMV antigen stimulation. These receptors originate from a human donor in good health (CMV status not recorded). Some clones in this sample may be carry-over from other donors' samples.

This clonotype was counted a few times. Its ends do not fully match the called genes, so a read error is possible. The gene calls are TRBV7-7 and TRBJ1-3, with D hard to call. Germline V gene lookup returns CDR1 SSHAT and CDR2 FNYEAQ (reference sequence). CDR3 length: 17 amino acids. The CDR3 bases are TGTGCTAGCAGCCCCAGTATGATGGGAGACTCTGGAAACACCATATATTTT. Translation gives CASSPSMMGDSGNTIYF.

The genes are TRBV7-9 and TRBJ2-7; D gene ambiguous. Between the trimmed V and J ends, which lost 0 bases and 0 bases, there was a span of 9 bases. The CDR3 loop spans 15 amino acids. The germline CDR1 and CDR2 sequences are SEHNR and FQNEAQ (reference sequence). CDR3 DNA sequence: TGTGCCAGCAGCTTAGCTCCAGAATCCTCCTACGAGCAGTACTTC. The encoded protein is CASSLAPESSYEQYF.

In nucleotides, the CDR3 is TGTGCCAGCAGTTATCTTACAAAAACCGGGACAGGGAGATCACCCCTCCACTTT. Translating gives CASSYLTKTGTGRSPLHF. The chain carries TRBV6-2 or TRBV6-3 and TRBJ1-6; the match to TRBD1 covers 9 bases. Losses at the gene ends were 3 bases for V and 10 bases for J; bases not matched to a gene: 16. The germline gives CDR1 MNHEY, CDR2 SVGEGT. The CDR3 has 18 amino acids.

V is TRBV20-1 and J is TRBJ2-2, with a weak D call TRBD1 (6 bases). The V end was cut by 3 bases, the J end by 1 base, with 15 bases between. The CDR3 contains 16 residues. The germline CDR1 and CDR2 sequences are DFQATT and SNEGSKA (reference sequence). This CDR3 reads CSARLLSRGNTGELFF. The CDR3 region has the DNA TGCAGTGCTAGGCTACTGAGCAGGGGGAACACCGGGGAGCTGTTTTTT.

V and J are TRBV3-1 and TRBJ1-5; D possibly corresponds to TRBD1 (5 bases). CDR1 is LGHDT and CDR2 is YNNKEL in the germline V gene (reference sequence). This CDR3 is 15 amino acids long. The V end lost 3 bases, the J end lost 0 bases, and 9 bases lay between the germline ends. The CDR3 sequence: CASSQDDSSNQPQHF. The CDR3 nucleotides read TGTGCCAGCAGCCAGGACGACAGTAGCAATCAGCCCCAGCATTTT.

About this clonotype itself: A much larger clone lies a single base off, so this may be a read error. V is TRBV14 and J is TRBJ1-1, with 8 bases matching TRBD1. Germline assignment: CDR1 SGHDN and CDR2 FVKESK. There are 15 residues in the CDR3. With V trimmed by 4 bases and J by 1 base, 5 bases remained unmatched. CDR3 residues: CASSPRTGKNTEAFF. The CDR3 DNA is TGTGCCAGCAGCCCGAGGACAGGGAAGAACACTGAAGCTTTCTTT.

This clonotype was seen a handful of times. V and J are TRBV5-1 and TRBJ2-1, with unresolved D. V was pared by 0 bases and J by 8 bases, with 3 bases between. Germline values: CDR1 SGHRS, CDR2 YFSETQ. The CDR3 spans 11 residues. The CDR3 is CASSLGYEQFF. DNA for the CDR3: TGCGCCAGCAGCTTGGGATATGAGCAGTTCTTC.

The chain is built from TRBV2 and TRBJ1-2; D gene ambiguous. This CDR3 comprises 13 residues. V lost 8 bases and J lost 4, with 14 bases in between. Germline assignment: CDR1 SNHLY and CDR2 FYNNEI. CDR3 bases: TGTGCCAGCTCTTCCTTTCAGGCCTATGGCTACACCTTC. It translates to CASSSFQAYGYTF.

There are many counts of this clonotype. The chain couples TRBV10-3 to TRBJ2-1; D uncertain. Germline CDR1 reads ENHRY; CDR2 reads SYGVKD. V shed 3 bases and J shed 7 bases, with 4 bases lying between them. This CDR3 has 11 residues. CDR3 loop: CAISDVNEQFF. The CDR3 region has the DNA TGTGCCATCAGTGATGTGAATGAGCAGTTCTTC.

In its sample, this clonotype was seen many times. The CDR3: CASSLGYRVRSQPQHF. The CDR3 nucleotides are TGTGCCAGCAGTTTAGGATACAGGGTACGTAGTCAGCCCCAGCATTTT. The chain couples TRBV28 to TRBJ1-5; D is perhaps TRBD1 (6 bases). Germline V CDR1 and CDR2: MDHEN, SYDVKM. CDR3 size: 16 residues. V gave up 2 bases and J gave up 6 bases, with 17 bases separating them.

This clonotype came up a few times. This chain connects TRBV20-1 to TRBJ2-1; D may be TRBD1 or TRBD2 (5 bases each). CDR3 length equals 18 residues. Per germline, CDR1 DFQATT and CDR2 SNEGSKA (reference sequence). V was pared by 3 bases and J by 6 bases, with 27 bases between. The CDR3 protein is CSARGDGTLFESFNEQFF. DNA of the CDR3: TGCAGTGCTAGGGGTGACGGGACCCTATTTGAGTCGTTCAATGAGCAGTTCTTC.

This clonotype has a single count. V and J are TRBV7-3 and TRBJ2-1; TRBD2 is a possible D gene (6 bases). This CDR3 has 14 amino acids. V lost 3 bases and J lost 5, with 11 bases in between. CDR1 and CDR2 from the germline V gene are SGHTA and FQGTGA. The CDR3 protein is CASSFGTSHNEQFF. CDR3 nucleotides: TGTGCCAGCAGCTTCGGGACTTCCCACAATGAGCAGTTCTTC.

The rearrangement uses TRBV5-1 and TRBJ2-5, with D perhaps matching TRBD2 (6 bases). Trimming pared 0 bases from V and 5 bases from J, leaving 23 bases between. Germline CDR1 and CDR2: SGHRS and YFSETQ. The CDR3 sequence is 18 residues long. CDR3 in DNA: TGCGCCAGCAGCTTGGCCGTACGTGGAGGGGTAGCGAGGGAGACCCAGTACTTC. It translates to CASSLAVRGGVARETQYF.

This clonotype came up a few times. J is TRBJ2-3 and V is TRBV12-3 or TRBV12-4; a possible D gene is TRBD2 (5 bases). V lost 7 bases to trimming and J lost 8 bases, with 13 bases between them. The CDR3 sequence is 12 residues long. CDR3 amino acids: CASTQGEGTQYF. Written as DNA, the CDR3 is TGTGCCAGCACCCAAGGAGAGGGTACGCAGTATTTT.

In its sample, this clonotype was seen once. V gene TRBV5-6 combines with J gene TRBJ2-6, with TRBD1 matching over 11 bases. With 4 bases clipped from V and 0 bases from J, the junction kept 6 bases outside the gene matches. The germline V gene has CDR1 SGHDT and CDR2 YYEEEE. The CDR3 is made up of 18 amino acids. CDR3 DNA sequence: TGTGCCAGCAGCCAAAGGACAGGGGGCATCTCTGGGGCCAACGTCCTGACTTTC. Its protein is CASSQRTGGISGANVLTF. The full variable domain, in which reference TRBV5-6 and TRBJ2-6 provide the parts outside the CDR3, is DAGVTQSPTHLIKTRGQQVTLRCSPKSGHDTVSWYQQALGQGPQFIFQYYEEEERQRGNFPDRFSGHQFPNYSSELNVNALLLGDSALYLCASSQRTGGISGANVLTFGAGSRLTVL.

V is TRBV7-8 and J is TRBJ1-5; no clear D gene. This CDR3 has 12 amino acids. V was clipped by 2 bases and J by 5 bases, with 4 bases between them. CDR1 is SGHVS and CDR2 is FQNEAQ in the germline V gene. The DNA for the CDR3 is TGTGCCAGCAGCTTATGGGATCAGCCCCAGCATTTT. It encodes CASSLWDQPQHF.

This chain connects TRBV7-6 to TRBJ1-2; 10 nucleotides agree with TRBD1. J was trimmed by 1 base and V by 3 bases; bases with no gene match: 5. The length of the CDR3 is 16 residues. Per germline, CDR1 SGHVS and CDR2 FNYEAQ. CDR3: CASSFTGTGVNYGYTF. The CDR3 DNA follows: TGTGCCAGCAGCTTCACCGGGACAGGGGTTAACTATGGCTACACCTTC.

V gene TRBV27 combines with J gene TRBJ2-1, with TRBD2 matching 9 bases. With V trimmed by 7 bases and J by 9 bases, 13 bases remained unmatched. This CDR3 is built from 15 residues. Germline loops: CDR1 MNHEY, CDR2 SMNVEV (reference sequence). CDR3 region: CASTPGTSFFGEQFF. The DNA for the CDR3 is TGTGCCAGCACTCCCGGGACTAGCTTTTTTGGTGAGCAGTTCTTC.

The J gene is TRBJ2-5, the V gene TRBV4-1, with D maybe TRBD1 (6 bases). The V gene lost 4 bases and the J gene lost 3 bases, with 15 bases spanning the gap. The CDR3 is made up of 15 amino acids. CDR1 and CDR2 from the germline V gene are MGHRA and YSYEKL. CDR3 bases: TGCGCCAGCAGCCTTACACCCGGGACAAAAGAGACCCAGTACTTC. This translates into CASSLTPGTKETQYF.

This sequence joins TRBV7-9 and TRBJ2-3, with D tentatively TRBD1 (5 bases). There are 16 residues in the CDR3. The V gene lost 2 bases and the J gene lost 0 bases, with 12 bases spanning the gap. Germline values: CDR1 SEHNR, CDR2 FQNEAQ (reference sequence). This chain's CDR3 is CASSLPTVSSTDTQYF. The CDR3 nucleotides are TGTGCCAGCAGCTTACCGACAGTTTCTAGCACAGATACGCAGTATTTT.

This clonotype was seen a handful of times. The chain uses TRBV12-3 or TRBV12-4 and TRBJ1-5, with D perhaps matching TRBD1 (6 bases). The V end lost 5 bases, the J end lost 5 bases, and 13 bases lay between the germline ends. The CDR3 spans 14 residues. CDR3 in amino acids: CASSVLPGDQPQHF. The CDR3 region has the DNA TGTGCCAGCAGTGTACTTCCAGGGGATCAGCCCCAGCATTTT.